The clone carrying this TCR beta chain occurred a few times. TCRdb processed the 5' RACE reads anew with MiXCR; each CDR3 protein has one entry. The sample lists 400,000 or so distinct CDR3 sequences; roughly 20% were seen once. V lost 2 bases, J lost 8 bases, and 16 bases lay in between. The CDR3 loop spans 15 amino acids. Germline CDR1 reads LNHNV; CDR2 reads YYDKDF (reference sequence). This entry is derived from a study of T-cell memory formation after mild COVID-19. Turning to the study itself: TCR clustering was largely donor specific.

V usage is TRBV15 and J usage is TRBJ2-1, with D possibly matching TRBD2 (5 bases). This TCR came from an adult woman who had mild COVID-19 (a few samples of this study predate the infection). Cell type and time point are not known. Sequenced material: PBMCs or a T cell subset sorted from them (not recorded which). Here the CDR3 reads CATSRNRAVWDEQFF. For the CDR3, the DNA is TGTGCCACCAGCAGAAACAGAGCGGTCTGGGATGAGCAGTTCTTC.